This record covers a single TCR beta chain. The data are from a study of blood T cell repertoires in COVID-19. Study details: The analysed material was cDNA or gDNA that came from T cells, B-cell-depleted T cells, or PBMCs.

Seattle patient enrollment occurred during active infection, with longitudinal follow-up thereafter. Per the original data handling: Researchers report that nucleated cell counts were estimated from reference gene primer amplification. The method was immunoSEQ multiplex PCR; TCRdb's version includes in-frame clones alone and lacks a portion of them. V, J and clone size are taken as reported in that table, and D and trimming were inferred from the DNA itself. The sample lists roughly 190,000 clones; about four fifths were seen once. V shed 6 bases, J shed 3 bases, and the junction held 5 bases outside the gene matches. Germline V gene sequence: CDR1 SNHLY, CDR2 FYNNEI. CDR3 length: 14 residues.

The TCR was taken from a woman aged 55-70 years with COVID-19, enrolled during active disease. The specimen sequenced was peripheral blood. V and J are TRBV2 and TRBJ1-2; 9 positions agree with TRBD1. The CDR3 region has the DNA TGTGCCAGCAGGGGGACAGGGCGCGACTATGGCTACACCTTC. Protein: CASRGTGRDYGYTF.